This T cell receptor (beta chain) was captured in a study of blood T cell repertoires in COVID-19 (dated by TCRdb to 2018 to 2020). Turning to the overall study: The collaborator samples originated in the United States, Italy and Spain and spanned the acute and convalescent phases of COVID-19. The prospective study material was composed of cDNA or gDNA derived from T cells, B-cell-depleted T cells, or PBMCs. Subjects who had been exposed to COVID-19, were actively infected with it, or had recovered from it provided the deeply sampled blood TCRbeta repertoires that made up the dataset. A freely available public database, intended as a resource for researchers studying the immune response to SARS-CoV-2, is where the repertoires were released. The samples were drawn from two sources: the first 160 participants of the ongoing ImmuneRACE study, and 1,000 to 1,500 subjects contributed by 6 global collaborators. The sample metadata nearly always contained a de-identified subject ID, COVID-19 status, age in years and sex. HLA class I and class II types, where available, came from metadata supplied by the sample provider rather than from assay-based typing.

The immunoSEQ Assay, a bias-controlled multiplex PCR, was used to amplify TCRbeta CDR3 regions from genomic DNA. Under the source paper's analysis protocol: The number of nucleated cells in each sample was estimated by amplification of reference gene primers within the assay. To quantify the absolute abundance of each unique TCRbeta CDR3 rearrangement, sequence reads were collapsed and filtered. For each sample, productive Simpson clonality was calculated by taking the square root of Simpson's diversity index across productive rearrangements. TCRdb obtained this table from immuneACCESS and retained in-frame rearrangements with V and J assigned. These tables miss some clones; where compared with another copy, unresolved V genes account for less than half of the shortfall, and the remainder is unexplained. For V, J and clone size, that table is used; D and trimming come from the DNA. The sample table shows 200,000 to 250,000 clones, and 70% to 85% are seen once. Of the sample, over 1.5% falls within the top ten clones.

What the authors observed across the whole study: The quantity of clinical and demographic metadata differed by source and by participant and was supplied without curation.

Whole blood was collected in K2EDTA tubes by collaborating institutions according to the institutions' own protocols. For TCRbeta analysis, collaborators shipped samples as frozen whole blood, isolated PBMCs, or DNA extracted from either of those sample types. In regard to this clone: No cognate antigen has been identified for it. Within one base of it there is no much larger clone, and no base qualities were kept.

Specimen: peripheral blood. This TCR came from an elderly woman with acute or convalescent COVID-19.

CDR3 reads: CASSYLVGGETQYF. The nucleotide sequence is given as TGTGCCAGCAGTTACCTTGTAGGCGGAGAGACCCAGTACTTC. Recombination joined TRBV6-6 with TRBJ2-5, with the D gene too uncertain to name. From the germline V gene (reference sequence), CDR1 is MNHNY and CDR2 is SVGAGI. Counted from cysteine to phenylalanine, this CDR3 has 14 amino acids. Kept here is only the CDR3 DNA, which spans 42 bases and is read in frame from base 1. The V end loses 2 bases and the J end loses 4 bases, and a stretch of 11 bases separates them.